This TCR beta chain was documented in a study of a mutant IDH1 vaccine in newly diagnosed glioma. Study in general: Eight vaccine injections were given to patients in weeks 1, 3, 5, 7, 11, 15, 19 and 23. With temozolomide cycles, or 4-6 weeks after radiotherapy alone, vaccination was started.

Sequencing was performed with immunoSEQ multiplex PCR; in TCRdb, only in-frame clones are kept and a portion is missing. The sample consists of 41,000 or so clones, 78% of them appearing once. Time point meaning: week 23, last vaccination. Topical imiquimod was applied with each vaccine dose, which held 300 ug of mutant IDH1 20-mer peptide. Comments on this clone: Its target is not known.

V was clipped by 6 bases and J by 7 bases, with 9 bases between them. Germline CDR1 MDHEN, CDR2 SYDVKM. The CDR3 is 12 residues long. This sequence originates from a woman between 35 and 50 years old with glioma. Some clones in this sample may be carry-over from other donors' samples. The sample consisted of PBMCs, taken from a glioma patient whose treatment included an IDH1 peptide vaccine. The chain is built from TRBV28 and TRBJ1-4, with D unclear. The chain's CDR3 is CASRTHIEKLFF. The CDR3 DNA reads TGTGCCAGCAGGACACATATTGAAAAACTGTTTTTT.